A single sample is the source of the 20 T cell receptor beta chains below, sequenced in a study of blood T cell repertoires in COVID-19. Produced via immunoSEQ multiplex PCR; TCRdb's table is partial and in-frame only. Seen here are a few hundred thousand clones, more than 80% observed once, and the top ten hold roughly 1.2%. Source material: peripheral blood. These receptors all stem from a middle-aged man with acute or convalescent COVID-19.

V is TRBV19 and J is TRBJ2-3; 7 positions agree with TRBD2. Per the germline V gene, CDR1 is LNHDA and CDR2 is SQIVND (reference sequence). The CDR3 contains 15 residues. The J segment lost 4 bases and the V segment lost 6 bases, leaving 10 bases of the junction unmatched. The CDR3 loop is CASRGRGGRPDTQYF. DNA of the CDR3: TGTGCCAGTAGAGGACGGGGCGGGAGACCAGATACGCAGTATTTT. The variable domain in full, with the rest retrieved from reference TRBV19 and TRBJ2-3, is DGGITQSPKYLFRKEGQNVTLSCEQNLNHDAMYWYRQDPGQGLRLIYYSQIVNDFQKGDIAEGYSVSREKKESFPLTVTSAQKNPTAFYLCASRGRGGRPDTQYFGPGTRLTVL.

A few counts support this clone. This sequence joins TRBV2 and TRBJ1-1, with D unresolved. The germline gives CDR1 SNHLY, CDR2 FYNNEI. Between the trimmed V and J ends, which lost 8 bases and 8 bases, there was a span of 18 bases. CDR3 length equals 13 residues. For the CDR3, the DNA is TGTGCCAGCGGTTGGATGGGAGCTTCCGAAGCTTTCTTT. It yields the protein CASGWMGASEAFF.

V is TRBV21-1 and J is TRBJ2-7; no DNA check was done on the table's D call, TRBD1. TRBV21-1 is a listed pseudogene. The CDR3 covers 13 residues. The DNA for the CDR3 is TGTGCCAGCAGCCCGGACAACCACTACGAGCAGTACTTC. Translating gives CASSPDNHYEQYF.

The J gene is TRBJ1-3, the V gene TRBV7-9, with D perhaps matching TRBD1 (5 bases). CDR3 length: 18 residues. The ends were cut back, 5 bases at V and 1 base at J, with 21 bases in the middle. The germline gives CDR1 SEHNR, CDR2 FQNEAQ (reference sequence). CDR3 nucleotide sequence: TGTGCCAGCAGCCGATCACCTCGACAGAGAATGTCTGGAAACACCATATATTTT. Translation gives CASSRSPRQRMSGNTIYF. Variable domain in full (rest from reference TRBV7-9 and TRBJ1-3): DTGVSQNPRHKITKRGQNVTFRCDPISEHNRLYWYRQTLGQGPEFLTYFQNEAQLEKSRLLSDRFSAERPKGSFSTLEIQRTEQGDSAMYLCASSRSPRQRMSGNTIYFGEGSWLTVV.

The V and J genes are TRBV30 and TRBJ1-1; D call uncertain. Germline-derived CDR1 and CDR2 are GTSNPN and SVGIG (reference sequence). Trimming took off 2 bases at V and 11 bases at J, with 18 bases between the two ends. The CDR3 has 13 residues. CDR3 amino acids: CAWSSWRVGYAFF. The DNA for the CDR3 is TGTGCCTGGAGTTCGTGGAGGGTTGGGTATGCTTTCTTT.

The chain is built from TRBV5-8 and TRBJ1-6, with a weak D call TRBD1 (6 bases). V was clipped by 6 bases and J by 6 bases, with 22 bases between them. Germline CDR1 reads SGHTS; CDR2 reads YDEGEE. This CDR3 region has 17 residues. The CDR3 reads CASIIDGQPFLNSPLHF. The CDR3 DNA is TGTGCCAGCATCATAGACGGACAGCCGTTTCTTAATTCACCCCTCCACTTT. The full variable domain, completed using reference TRBV5-8 and TRBJ1-6, is EAGVTQSPTHLIKTRGQQATLRCSPISGHTSVYWYQQALGLGLQFLLWYDEGEERNRGNFPPRFSGRQFPNYSSELNVNALELEDSALYLCASIIDGQPFLNSPLHFGNGTRLTVT.

The chain links TRBV28 to TRBJ2-1; 8 bases align to TRBD2. Germline CDR1 reads MDHEN; CDR2 reads SYDVKM. Unmatched junction bases numbered 13, after V lost 6 bases and J lost 6 bases. The CDR3 has 16 amino acids. Written as DNA, the CDR3 is TGTGCCAGCAGGACCCCCCATTTACGGGGGGGCAATGAGCAGTTCTTC. Translated, it gives CASRTPHLRGGNEQFF.

The CDR3 DNA reads as TGTGCCAGTAGGACGCAGCGAGAGGAGCTGTTTTTT. This sequence encodes CASRTQREELFF. The chain carries TRBV19 and TRBJ2-2; D is unclear. Germline CDR1 is LNHDA and CDR2 is SQIVND (reference sequence). V lost 6 bases and J 10 bases, leaving 12 bases between the germline ends. The CDR3 spans 12 residues.

The chain employs TRBV6-5 and TRBJ2-7; possible D gene TRBD2, 5 bases. The CDR3 has 14 amino acids. Trimming took off 7 bases at V and 1 base at J, with 14 bases between the two ends. Germline values: CDR1 MNHEY, CDR2 SVGAGI. CDR3 nucleotides: TGTGCCAGCACTTCATTTGGGAGTTCCTACGAGCAGTACTTC. This sequence encodes CASTSFGSSYEQYF.

This sequence joins TRBV4-1 and TRBJ2-7; 7 bases line up with TRBD2. The V segment lost 2 bases and the J segment 5 bases; nucleotides outside the gene matches: 6. Germline CDR1 and CDR2: MGHRA and YSYEKL. The CDR3 covers 14 residues. Written as DNA, the CDR3 is TGCGCCAGCAGCCAACTAGCGGCAAGCCACGAGCAGTACTTC. Its translation: CASSQLAASHEQYF.

The J gene is TRBJ2-1, the V gene TRBV7-9; TRBD2 agrees at 9 bases. The CDR3 totals 16 residues. Unmatched junction bases numbered 9, after V lost 5 bases and J lost 4 bases. Germline V lookup: CDR1 SEHNR, CDR2 FQNEAQ (reference sequence). CDR3 sequence: CASSLFSGSRYNEQFF. For the CDR3, the DNA is TGTGCCAGCAGCCTCTTTAGCGGGAGTAGGTACAATGAGCAGTTCTTC.

The chain links TRBV7-4 to TRBJ2-5; TRBD2 might be the D (6 bases). The V gene's germline CDR1 is SGHVT and CDR2 SQSDAQ. The V end was cut by 8 bases, the J end by 3 bases, with 16 bases between. This CDR3 contains 14 residues. DNA of the CDR3: TGTGCCAGCCTCGGGGGAGAACATGAAGAGACCCAGTACTTC. Translating it yields CASLGGEHEETQYF. Together with reference TRBV7-4 and TRBJ2-5, the CDR3 gives the full variable domain: GAGVSQSPRYKVAKRGRDVALRCDSISGHVTLYWYRQTLGQGSEVLTYSQSDAQRDKSGRPSGRFSAERPERSVSTLKIQRTEQGDSAVYLCASLGGEHEETQYFGPGTRLLVL.

The chain employs TRBV6-2 or TRBV6-3 and TRBJ1-2, with D unresolved. There are 15 residues in the CDR3. Germline assignment: CDR1 MNHEY and CDR2 SVGEGT. Trimming took 0 bases from V and 1 from J, leaving 9 bases between them. The CDR3 sequence is CASSYSSEHNYGYTF. The CDR3 DNA reads as TGTGCCAGCAGTTACTCGTCCGAACATAACTATGGCTACACCTTC.

The CDR3 reads CASSSLAGAGNEQFF. For the CDR3, the DNA is TGTGCCAGCAGCTCACTAGCGGGGGCGGGGAATGAGCAGTTCTTC. V usage is TRBV7-3 and J usage is TRBJ2-1, with 11 positions matching TRBD2. Trimming at V came to 4 bases and at J to 7 bases, leaving 6 bases not matched to a gene. The CDR3 spans 15 residues. Germline values: CDR1 SGHTA, CDR2 FQGTGA.

The chain carries TRBV7-3 and TRBJ1-2; D possibly corresponds to TRBD1 (6 bases). CDR3 length: 15 amino acids. V was clipped by 0 bases and J by 2 bases, with 10 bases between them. CDR1 is SGHTA, CDR2 FQGTGA, per germline. The DNA for the CDR3 is TGTGCCAGCAGCTTAACCGGGGGGCGAAACTATGGCTACACCTTC. The encoded protein is CASSLTGGRNYGYTF.

The chain uses TRBV9 and TRBJ2-7; 8 nucleotides agree with TRBD1. Trimming at V came to 5 bases and at J to 2 bases, leaving 9 bases not matched to a gene. In germline, CDR1 is SGDLS, CDR2 YYNGEE. This CDR3 comprises 15 residues. Written as DNA, the CDR3 is TGTGCCAGCAGTGACGGACAGGGACATACCTACGAGCAGTACTTC. Protein: CASSDGQGHTYEQYF.

Here the CDR3 reads CASNAGTAYNEQFF. DNA of the CDR3: TGTGCCAGCAACGCCGGGACAGCTTACAATGAGCAGTTCTTC. This chain joins TRBV9 and TRBJ2-1; the match to TRBD1 covers 7 bases. Germline V gene sequence: CDR1 SGDLS, CDR2 YYNGEE. This CDR3 comprises 14 residues. V dropped 6 bases and J dropped 4; count of bases not matched to a gene: 7.

The J gene is TRBJ1-6, the V gene TRBV4-1; 7 nucleotides line up with TRBD1. The junction had 10 bases not matched to a gene; V was cut back by 4 bases and J by 4 bases. Germline-derived CDR1 and CDR2 are MGHRA and YSYEKL. The CDR3 has 17 residues. The CDR3 DNA sequence: TGCGCCAGCAGCCGAAAGACAGGGACCGATTATAATTCACCCCTCCACTTT. The encoded protein is CASSRKTGTDYNSPLHF.

V gene TRBV7-8 combines with J gene TRBJ2-3; D is uncertain. The V and J ends lost 3 bases and 3 bases respectively, with 7 bases between them. The CDR3 runs to 13 residues. Germline V lookup: CDR1 SGHVS, CDR2 FQNEAQ. CDR3 protein: CASSFPPTDTQYF. CDR3 nucleotides: TGTGCCAGCAGCTTTCCCCCGACAGATACGCAGTATTTT.

This chain uses TRBV19 with TRBJ2-4, with TRBD1 matching over 8 bases. The length of the CDR3 is 10 residues. Germline lookup yields CDR1 LNHDA and CDR2 SQIVND (reference sequence). The ends lost 5 bases at V and 15 bases at J; junction bases unmatched: 3. This CDR3 is CASSWTGLYF. The CDR3 nucleotides read TGTGCCAGTAGTTGGACAGGGTTGTACTTC. Full variable domain (outside the CDR3, taken from reference TRBV19 and TRBJ2-4): DGGITQSPKYLFRKEGQNVTLSCEQNLNHDAMYWYRQDPGQGLRLIYYSQIVNDFQKGDIAEGYSVSREKKESFPLTVTSAQKNPTAFYLCASSWTGLYFGAGTRLSVL.